Given below is one T cell receptor (beta chain) in context. Trimming took 3 bases from V and 5 from J; bases not matched to a gene: 4. This CDR3 is built from 15 residues. The germline V gene has CDR1 SEHNR and CDR2 FQNEAQ (reference sequence). TCRdb re-derived calls from the 5' RACE reads in MiXCR, one entry per CDR3 protein. The table has some 550,000 distinct CDR3 sequences, 15% to 20% seen once. This sample stems from a study of T cells after yellow fever vaccination. Sequencing was performed on PBMCs, taken 15 days after the yellow fever booster vaccination. The chain is built from TRBV7-9 and TRBJ2-1; 10 bases line up with TRBD2. This TCR was recovered from a man aged 25-45 years who received the YFV17D yellow fever vaccine. This CDR3 reads CASSFLAGVDNEQFF. CDR3 bases: TGTGCCAGCAGCTTTCTAGCGGGGGTAGACAATGAGCAGTTCTTC.